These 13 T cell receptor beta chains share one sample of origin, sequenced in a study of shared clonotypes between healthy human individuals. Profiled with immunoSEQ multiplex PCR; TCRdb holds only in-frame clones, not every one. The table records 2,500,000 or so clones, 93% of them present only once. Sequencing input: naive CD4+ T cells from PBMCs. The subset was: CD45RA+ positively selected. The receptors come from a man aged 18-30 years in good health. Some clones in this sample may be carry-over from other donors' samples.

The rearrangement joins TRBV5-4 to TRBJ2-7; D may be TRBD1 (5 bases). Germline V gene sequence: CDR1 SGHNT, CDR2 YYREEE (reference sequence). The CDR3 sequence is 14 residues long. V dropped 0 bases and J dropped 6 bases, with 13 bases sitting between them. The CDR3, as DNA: TGTGCCAGCAGCTTGGGTCAGGGATACTCCGAGCAGTACTTC. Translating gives CASSLGQGYSEQYF.

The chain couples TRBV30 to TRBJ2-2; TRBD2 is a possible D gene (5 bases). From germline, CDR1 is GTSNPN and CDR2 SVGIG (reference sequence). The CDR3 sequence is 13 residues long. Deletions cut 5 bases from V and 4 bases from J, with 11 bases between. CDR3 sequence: CAWGIAPTGELFF. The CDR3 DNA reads TGTGCCTGGGGGATAGCGCCCACCGGGGAGCTGTTTTTT.

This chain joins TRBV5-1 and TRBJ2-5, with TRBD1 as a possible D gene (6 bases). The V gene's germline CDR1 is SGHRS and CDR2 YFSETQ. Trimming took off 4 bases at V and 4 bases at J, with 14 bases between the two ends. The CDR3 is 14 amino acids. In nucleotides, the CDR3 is TGCGCCAGCAGCCCGGGACAACCGCGAGAGACCCAGTACTTC. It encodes CASSPGQPRETQYF.

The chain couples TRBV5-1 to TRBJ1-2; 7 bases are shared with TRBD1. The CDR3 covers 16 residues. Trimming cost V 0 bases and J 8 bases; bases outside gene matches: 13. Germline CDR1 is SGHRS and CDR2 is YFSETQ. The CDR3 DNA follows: TGCGCCAGCAGCTTGGACAACAGGGGATCAGCGGAAGGCTACACCTTC. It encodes CASSLDNRGSAEGYTF.

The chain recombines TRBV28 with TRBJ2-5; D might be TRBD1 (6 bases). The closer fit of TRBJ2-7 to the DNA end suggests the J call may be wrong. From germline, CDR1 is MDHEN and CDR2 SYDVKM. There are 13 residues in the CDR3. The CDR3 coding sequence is TGTGCCAGCAGTCTCAACAGGGCCTACGAGCAGTACTTC. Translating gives CASSLNRAYEQYF.

The CDR3 sequence is CASGTGVRGYTF. In DNA, the CDR3 is TGTGCCAGCGGGACAGGGGTAAGGGGCTACACCTTC. V is TRBV28 and J is TRBJ1-2; 10 bases fit TRBD1. J gave up 8 bases and V 8 bases, and 5 bases lay outside the gene matches. CDR1 is MDHEN, CDR2 SYDVKM, per germline. This CDR3 is 12 amino acids long.

The DNA for the CDR3 is TGTGCCAGCAGCCTAGCGGGAGGGCCCAGGTGGGAGCAGTACTTC. This codes for CASSLAGGPRWEQYF. The chain joins TRBV6-5 to TRBJ2-7; 12 bases agree with TRBD2. The junction had 10 bases not matched to a gene; V was cut back by 6 bases and J by 7 bases. Germline V CDR1 and CDR2: MNHEY, SVGAGI. The CDR3 is 15 residues long.

The CDR3 sequence: CASSEGVSGTQYF. Written as DNA, the CDR3 is TGTGCCAGCAGTGAAGGGGTGTCCGGTACGCAGTATTTT. The V and J genes are TRBV2 and TRBJ2-3, with D uncertain. CDR1 is SNHLY, CDR2 FYNNEI, per germline. V lost 1 base to trimming and J lost 8 bases, with 10 bases between them. This CDR3 has 13 residues.

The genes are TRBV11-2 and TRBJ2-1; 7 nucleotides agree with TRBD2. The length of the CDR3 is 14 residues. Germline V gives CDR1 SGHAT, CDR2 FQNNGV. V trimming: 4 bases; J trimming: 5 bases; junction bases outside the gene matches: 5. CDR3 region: CASSSSGGNNEQFF. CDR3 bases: TGTGCCAGCAGCTCTAGCGGAGGGAACAATGAGCAGTTCTTC.

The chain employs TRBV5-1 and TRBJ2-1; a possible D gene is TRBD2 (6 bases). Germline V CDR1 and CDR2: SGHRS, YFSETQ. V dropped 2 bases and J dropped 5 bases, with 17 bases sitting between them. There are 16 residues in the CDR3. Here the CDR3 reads CASSFPGGGSDNEQFF. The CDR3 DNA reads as TGCGCCAGCAGCTTCCCGGGTGGAGGGTCCGACAATGAGCAGTTCTTC.

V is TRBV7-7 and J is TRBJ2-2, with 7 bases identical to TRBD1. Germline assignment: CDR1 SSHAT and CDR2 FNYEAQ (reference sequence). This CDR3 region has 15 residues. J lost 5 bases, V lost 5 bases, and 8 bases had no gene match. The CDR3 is CASSAGTAGTGELFF. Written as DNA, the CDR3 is TGTGCCAGCAGCGCCGGGACAGCAGGTACCGGGGAGCTGTTTTTT.

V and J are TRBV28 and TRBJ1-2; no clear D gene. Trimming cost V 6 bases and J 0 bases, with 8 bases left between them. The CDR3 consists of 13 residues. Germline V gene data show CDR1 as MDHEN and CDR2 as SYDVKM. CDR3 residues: CASSRETNYGYTF. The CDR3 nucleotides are TGTGCCAGCAGCAGAGAAACTAACTATGGCTACACCTTC.

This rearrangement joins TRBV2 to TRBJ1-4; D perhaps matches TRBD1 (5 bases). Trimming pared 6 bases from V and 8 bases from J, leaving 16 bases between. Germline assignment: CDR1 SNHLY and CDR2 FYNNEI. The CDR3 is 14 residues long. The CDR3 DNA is TGTGCCAGCAGCCGACAGTTCAAAAAAGAAAAACTGTTTTTT. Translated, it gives CASSRQFKKEKLFF.